The T cell receptor (beta chain) under discussion was sequenced for a study of T cell repertoires in cytomegalovirus infection (dated by TCRdb to the late 2010s). About the study as a whole: The HLA type of each donor mattered for the analysis, because public TCR beta signatures pointed to carriage of CMV infection along with the matching HLA type.

Taken from the germline V gene, the CDR1 and CDR2 loops are SQVTM and ANQGSEA. Here V drops 5 bases and J drops 4 bases, and the junction holds 6 bases not matched to any gene. Its CDR3 holds 14 amino acids, cysteine through phenylalanine. The retained sequence is limited to the CDR3, 42 bases, with the frame set at the first base. Beyond this particular receptor, the publication reports: The ex vivo response was dominated by HLA-C-restricted CMV-specific TCR beta clonotypes, and the single most frequent clonotype in two of eight donors was supplied by these HLA-C-restricted clonotypes. In both this cohort and an independent cohort of more than 350 donors, the cumulative frequency of public TCR beta family members distinguished carriers of CMV infection plus the relevant HLA type.

Sequencer: Illumina HiSeq 1500. Clones were called with MiXCR by TCRdb after fastp trimmed the public reads at Q25, and only in-frame beta chains were retained. Identical CDR3 protein sequences are pooled into one entry, listed with their most common genes and DNA. The sample includes 300,000 or so distinct CDR3 sequences, with about 9.1% observed a single time. The top ten hold 2.5% of the sample. Worth noting for this clonotype: The target of this receptor is not known. The record has no base qualities; no much larger clone is one base away.

The chain employs TRBV29-1 and TRBJ2-2, with 8 bases matching TRBD1. Source material: PBMCs. The receptor was derived from a human donor in good health (CMV status not recorded). Some clones in this sample may be carry-over from other donors' samples. This receptor has the CDR3 CSVTDREVTGELFF. The DNA sequence reads TGCAGCGTTACGGACAGGGAGGTCACCGGGGAGCTGTTTTTT.